These 19 T cell receptor beta chains were all obtained from the same sample, sequenced in a study of monozygotic twins with inflammatory bowel disease. TCRdb re-called the 5' RACE reads, yielding one record per CDR3 amino acid sequence without DNA. The data show fewer than 350,000 distinct CDR3 sequences, and the top ten clones hold around 2%. Sample: blood. These receptors were taken from a human donor with ulcerative colitis or Crohn's disease, or a healthy co-twin of an affected twin (not recorded which).

The gene calls are TRBV4-1 and TRBJ2-1; the D gene TCRdb calls, TRBD2, cannot be checked with no DNA. The CDR3 is 19 residues long. Germline loops: CDR1 MGHRA, CDR2 YSYEKL. CDR3: CASSQDSPSGTSGYNEQFF.

This sequence joins TRBV28 and TRBJ2-5; TCRdb's D gene call, TRBD1, goes unchecked for lack of DNA. The CDR3 totals 15 residues. Germline V gives CDR1 MDHEN, CDR2 SYDVKM. Here the CDR3 reads CASSTGQGGTETQYF.

The CDR3 reads CADKSQGMNTEAFF. The chain links TRBV12-3 or TRBV12-4 to TRBJ1-1; TCRdb indicates TRBD1, and absent DNA this call remains unverified. The CDR3 is made up of 14 amino acids.

The chain is built from TRBV5-1 and TRBJ2-1; TCRdb lists TRBD1, though no DNA is available to test this call. The germline gives CDR1 SGHRS, CDR2 YFSETQ. CDR3 size: 15 residues. The CDR3 loop reads CASSTGEPSYNEQFF.

The genes are TRBV3-1 and TRBJ1-1. Looked up from germline, CDR1 is LGHDT and CDR2 is YNNKEL (reference sequence). The CDR3 has 12 residues. The chain's CDR3 is CASSQDSWAAFF.

The CDR3 sequence: CASRSQGQPQHF. The chain uses TRBV6-1 and TRBJ1-5; there is no DNA to check the TCRdb D call of TRBD1. This CDR3 is 12 amino acids long. CDR1 is MNHNS and CDR2 is SASEGT in the germline V gene.

This chain uses TRBV12-3 or TRBV12-4 with TRBJ2-2. CDR3 length: 13 residues. The CDR3 here is CASSDVSAGELFF.

J is TRBJ2-1 and V is TRBV20-1; TCRdb outputs TRBD1, but without DNA this stays unchecked. The germline V gene encodes CDR1 DFQATT and CDR2 SNEGSKA (reference sequence). The CDR3 has 16 amino acids. The CDR3 region is CSARQRTGSTYNEQFF.

The chain couples TRBV5-1 to TRBJ2-1. This CDR3 region has 16 residues. Germline V gene data show CDR1 as SGHRS and CDR2 as YFSETQ. The CDR3 here is CASSLRFVSSYNEQFF.

The CDR3 sequence is CATSDSGLAGGNEQFF. The J gene is TRBJ2-1, the V gene TRBV24-1; the D call of TRBD2 rests on TCRdb alone, since no DNA is present to check it. Germline V gene lookup returns CDR1 KGHDR and CDR2 SFDVKD. This CDR3 spans 16 amino acids.

V usage is TRBV27 and J usage is TRBJ2-7; absent DNA, TCRdb's TRBD2 call cannot be checked. Germline CDR1 and CDR2: MNHEY and SMNVEV (reference sequence). The length of the CDR3 is 15 residues. The CDR3 is CASSSPSSGTYEQYF.

The genes are TRBV2 and TRBJ2-7; TCRdb returns TRBD1, unconfirmable since there is no DNA. The CDR3 length is 14 residues. Per germline, CDR1 SNHLY and CDR2 FYNNEI. Here the CDR3 reads CASRPSTGAYEQYF.

This chain joins TRBV2 and TRBJ1-1; TCRdb reports TRBD1, a call that lacks DNA to check it against. Germline lookup yields CDR1 SNHLY and CDR2 FYNNEI. The CDR3 is made up of 14 amino acids. CDR3 sequence: CASSPRGPNTEAFF.

This chain uses TRBV3-1 with TRBJ2-7. The CDR3 is made up of 14 amino acids. Germline V gene sequence: CDR1 LGHDT, CDR2 YNNKEL (reference sequence). This CDR3 is CASSRLGVTYEQYF.

The CDR3 sequence: CASRATMNTEAFF. J is TRBJ1-1 and V is TRBV6-1. The germline V gene has CDR1 MNHNS and CDR2 SASEGT. This CDR3 region has 13 residues.

The chain has TRBV19 and TRBJ1-2. The CDR3 runs 11 residues. Germline V gene data show CDR1 as LNHDA and CDR2 as SQIVND (reference sequence). CDR3 sequence: CASSFYLGYTF. Together with reference TRBV19 and TRBJ1-2, the CDR3 gives the full variable domain: DGGITQSPKYLFRKEGQNVTLSCEQNLNHDAMYWYRQDPGQGLRLIYYSQIVNDFQKGDIAEGYSVSREKKESFPLTVTSAQKNPTAFYLCASSFYLGYTFGSGTRLTVV.

This chain uses TRBV20-1 with TRBJ2-7; lacking DNA, the TRBD2 call made by TCRdb goes unchecked. The CDR3 sequence is 15 residues long. CDR1 is DFQATT and CDR2 is SNEGSKA in the germline V gene (reference sequence). CDR3 region: CSASNPGLAFHEQYF.

The chain couples TRBV15 to TRBJ1-5. This CDR3 is built from 14 residues. Germline lookup yields CDR1 LNHNV and CDR2 YYDKDF (reference sequence). CDR3 residues: CATSRGGNNQPQHF.

The chain uses TRBV6-1 and TRBJ1-1; the TCRdb call, TRBD1, lacks DNA for checking. This CDR3 contains 14 residues. Per the germline V gene, CDR1 is MNHNS and CDR2 is SASEGT. The CDR3 loop reads CASNGQPRNTEAFF.